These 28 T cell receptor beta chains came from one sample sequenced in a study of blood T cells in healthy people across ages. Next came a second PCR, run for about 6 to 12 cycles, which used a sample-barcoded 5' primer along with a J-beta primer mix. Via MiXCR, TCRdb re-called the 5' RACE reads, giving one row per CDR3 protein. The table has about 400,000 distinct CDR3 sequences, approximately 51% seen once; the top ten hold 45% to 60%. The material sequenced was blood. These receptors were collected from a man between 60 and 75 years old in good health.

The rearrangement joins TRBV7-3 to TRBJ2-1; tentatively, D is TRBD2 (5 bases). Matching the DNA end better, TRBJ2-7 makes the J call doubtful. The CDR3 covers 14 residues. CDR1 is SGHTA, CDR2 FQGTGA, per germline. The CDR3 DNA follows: TGTGCCAGCAGCTCTGGGAGCTCCTACAATGAGCAGTACTTC. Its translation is CASSSGSSYNEQYF.

The CDR3 DNA follows: TGCAGTGCTTCTAAGGGCCTACGCAATCAGCCCCAGCATTTT. Its protein is CSASKGLRNQPQHF. This chain links TRBV20-1 with TRBJ1-5; D remains ambiguous. Trimming took 5 bases from V and 2 from J, leaving 13 bases between them. The CDR3 length is 14 residues. Germline CDR1 DFQATT, CDR2 SNEGSKA (reference sequence).

CDR3 bases: TGTGCCAGCAGTCCGCCGGGTTCTAACAATGAGCAGTTCTTC. Its protein is CASSPPGSNNEQFF. This chain joins TRBV7-9 and TRBJ2-1, with no clear D. The CDR3 consists of 14 residues. Trimming removed 6 bases at V and 5 bases at J, with 14 bases between. Germline lookup yields CDR1 SEHNR and CDR2 FQNEAQ (reference sequence).

Written as DNA, the CDR3 is TGTGCCTCGACCACGGACAGCCCCTACGAGCAGTACTTC. The encoded protein is CASTTDSPYEQYF. The gene calls are TRBV30 and TRBJ2-7; D is perhaps TRBD1 (6 bases). CDR1 GTSNPN and CDR2 SVGIG come from the germline V gene (reference sequence). The CDR3 sequence is 13 residues long. V was trimmed by 7 bases and J by 2 bases, leaving 15 bases between them.

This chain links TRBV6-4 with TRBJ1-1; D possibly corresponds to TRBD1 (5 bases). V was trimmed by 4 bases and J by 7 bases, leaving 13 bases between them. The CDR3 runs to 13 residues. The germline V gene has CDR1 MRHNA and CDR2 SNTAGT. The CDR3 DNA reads TGTGCCAGCAGTGTATCACTTCAGGGTGAAGCTTTCTTT. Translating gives CASSVSLQGEAFF.

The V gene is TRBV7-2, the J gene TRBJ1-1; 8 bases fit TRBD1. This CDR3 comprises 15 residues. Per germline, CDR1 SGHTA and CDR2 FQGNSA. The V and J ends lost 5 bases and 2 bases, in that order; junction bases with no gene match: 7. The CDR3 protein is CASSRLGTGNTEAFF. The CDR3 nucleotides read TGTGCCAGCAGCCGTTTAGGGACAGGCAACACTGAAGCTTTCTTT.

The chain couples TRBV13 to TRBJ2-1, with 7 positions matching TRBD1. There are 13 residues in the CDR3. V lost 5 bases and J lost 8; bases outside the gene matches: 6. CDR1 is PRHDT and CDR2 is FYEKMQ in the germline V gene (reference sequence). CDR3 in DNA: TGTGCCAGCAGCATGGGACAGTATGATGAGCAGTTCTTC. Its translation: CASSMGQYDEQFF.

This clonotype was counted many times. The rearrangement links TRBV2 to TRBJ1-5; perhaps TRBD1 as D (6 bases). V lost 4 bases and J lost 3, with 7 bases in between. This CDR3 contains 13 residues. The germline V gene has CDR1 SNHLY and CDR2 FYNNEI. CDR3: CASSGQANQPQHF. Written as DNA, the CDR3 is TGTGCCAGCAGTGGACAGGCCAATCAGCCCCAGCATTTT.

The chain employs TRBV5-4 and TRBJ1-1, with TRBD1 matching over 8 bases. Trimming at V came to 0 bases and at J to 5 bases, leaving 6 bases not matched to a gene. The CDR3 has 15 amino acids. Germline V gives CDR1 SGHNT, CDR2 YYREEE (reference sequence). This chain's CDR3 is CASSLGTGRGTEAFF. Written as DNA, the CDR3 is TGTGCCAGCAGCTTGGGGACAGGGAGGGGGACTGAAGCTTTCTTT.

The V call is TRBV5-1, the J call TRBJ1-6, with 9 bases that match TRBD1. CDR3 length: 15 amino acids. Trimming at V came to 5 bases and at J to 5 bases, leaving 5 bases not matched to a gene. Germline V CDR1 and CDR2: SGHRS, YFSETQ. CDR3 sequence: CASRPRTGDNSPLHF. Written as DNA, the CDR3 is TGCGCCAGCAGACCCCGGACAGGGGATAATTCACCCCTCCACTTT.

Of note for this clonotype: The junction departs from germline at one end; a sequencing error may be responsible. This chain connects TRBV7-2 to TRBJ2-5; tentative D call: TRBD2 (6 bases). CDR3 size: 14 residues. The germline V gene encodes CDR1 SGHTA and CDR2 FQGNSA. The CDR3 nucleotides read TGTGCCAGCAGCTTCGGGGGAGACCAAGGGACCCAGTACTTC. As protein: CASSFGGDQGTQYF.

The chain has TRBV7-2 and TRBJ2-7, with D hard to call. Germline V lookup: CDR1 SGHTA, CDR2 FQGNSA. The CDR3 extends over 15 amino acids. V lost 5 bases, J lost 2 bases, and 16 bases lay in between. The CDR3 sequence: CASSPYPTRAYEQYF. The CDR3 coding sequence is TGTGCCAGCAGCCCGTACCCCACAAGGGCCTACGAGCAGTACTTC.

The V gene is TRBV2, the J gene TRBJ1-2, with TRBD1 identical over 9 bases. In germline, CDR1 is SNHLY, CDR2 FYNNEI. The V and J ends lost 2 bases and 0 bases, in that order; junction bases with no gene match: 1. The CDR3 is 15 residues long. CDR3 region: CASSERTGANYGYTF. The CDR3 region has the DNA TGTGCCAGCAGTGAACGGACAGGGGCTAACTATGGCTACACCTTC.

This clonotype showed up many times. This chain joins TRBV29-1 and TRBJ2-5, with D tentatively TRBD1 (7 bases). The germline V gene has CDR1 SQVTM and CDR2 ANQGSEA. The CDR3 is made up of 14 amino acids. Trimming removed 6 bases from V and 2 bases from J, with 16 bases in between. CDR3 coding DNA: TGCAGCGTCGACGGCGGGACAGCGCAAGAGACCCAGTACTTC. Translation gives CSVDGGTAQETQYF.

The DNA of the CDR3 is TGCAGCGTAGGACTAGTTGGTGAGCAGTTCTTC. It yields the protein CSVGLVGEQFF. J is TRBJ2-1 and V is TRBV29-1; 7 bases are a match to TRBD2. This CDR3 contains 11 residues. Trimming took 6 bases from V and 9 from J; bases not matched to a gene: 5. Germline lookup yields CDR1 SQVTM and CDR2 ANQGSEA.

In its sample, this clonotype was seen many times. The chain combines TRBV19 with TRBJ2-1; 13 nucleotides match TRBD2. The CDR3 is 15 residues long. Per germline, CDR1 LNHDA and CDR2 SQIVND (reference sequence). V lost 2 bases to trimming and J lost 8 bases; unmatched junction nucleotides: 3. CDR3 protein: CASSITSGGADEQFF. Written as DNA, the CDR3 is TGTGCCAGTAGTATAACTAGCGGGGGGGCGGATGAGCAGTTCTTC. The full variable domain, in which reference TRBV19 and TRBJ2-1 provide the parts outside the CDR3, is DGGITQSPKYLFRKEGQNVTLSCEQNLNHDAMYWYRQDPGQGLRLIYYSQIVNDFQKGDIAEGYSVSREKKESFPLTVTSAQKNPTAFYLCASSITSGGADEQFFGPGTRLTVL.

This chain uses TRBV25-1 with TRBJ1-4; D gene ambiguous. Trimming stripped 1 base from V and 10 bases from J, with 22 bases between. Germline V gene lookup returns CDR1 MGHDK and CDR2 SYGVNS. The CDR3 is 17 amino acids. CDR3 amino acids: CASSESGGLTWTGKLFF. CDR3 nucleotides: TGTGCCAGCAGTGAATCTGGAGGACTCACGTGGACTGGAAAACTGTTTTTT. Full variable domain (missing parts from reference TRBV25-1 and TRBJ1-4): EADIYQTPRYLVIGTGKKITLECSQTMGHDKMYWYQQDPGMELHLIHYSYGVNSTEKGDLSSESTVSRIRTEHFPLTLESARPSHTSQYLCASSESGGLTWTGKLFFGSGTQLSVL.

The CDR3 reads CASSHKGLVYEQYF. The DNA for the CDR3 is TGTGCCAGCAGCCATAAGGGACTAGTCTACGAGCAGTACTTC. The chain joins TRBV7-2 to TRBJ2-7, with 8 nucleotides matching TRBD2. The germline V gene has CDR1 SGHTA and CDR2 FQGNSA. CDR3 length: 14 residues. Unmatched junction bases numbered 6, after V lost 5 bases and J lost 3 bases. Together with reference TRBV7-2 and TRBJ2-7, the CDR3 gives the full variable domain: GAGVSQSPSNKVTEKGKDVELRCDPISGHTALYWYRQSLGQGLEFLIYFQGNSAPDKSGLPSDRFSAERTGGSVSTLTIQRTQQEDSAVYLCASSHKGLVYEQYFGPGTRLTVT.

DNA for the CDR3: TGTGCCAGCAGCACTCGACAGGGGAGTACGAAAAAACTGTTTTTT. Its translation is CASSTRQGSTKKLFF. The rearrangement links TRBV9 to TRBJ1-4, with TRBD1 matching 8 bases. Germline-derived CDR1 and CDR2 are SGDLS and YYNGEE. This CDR3 contains 15 residues. V dropped 4 bases and J dropped 9; count of bases not matched to a gene: 11.

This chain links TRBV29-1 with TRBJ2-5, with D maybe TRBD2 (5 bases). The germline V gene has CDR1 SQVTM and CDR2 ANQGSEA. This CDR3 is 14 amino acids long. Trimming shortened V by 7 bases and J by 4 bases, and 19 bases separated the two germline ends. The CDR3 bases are TGCAGCGCTCCTATGTCGGGGAAGGGAGAGACCCAGTACTTC. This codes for CSAPMSGKGETQYF. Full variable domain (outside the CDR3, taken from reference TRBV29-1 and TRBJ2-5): SAVISQKPSRDICQRGTSLTIQCQVDSQVTMMFWYRQQPGQSLTLIATANQGSEATYESGFVIDKFPISRPNLTFSTLTVSNMSPEDSSIYLCSAPMSGKGETQYFGPGTRLLVL.

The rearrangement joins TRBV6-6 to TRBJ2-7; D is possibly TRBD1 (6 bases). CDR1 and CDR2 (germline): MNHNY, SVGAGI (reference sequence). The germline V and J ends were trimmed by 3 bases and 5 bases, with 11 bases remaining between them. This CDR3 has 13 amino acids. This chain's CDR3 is CASSYMAGDEQYF. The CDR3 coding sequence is TGTGCCAGCAGTTATATGGCAGGGGACGAGCAGTACTTC.

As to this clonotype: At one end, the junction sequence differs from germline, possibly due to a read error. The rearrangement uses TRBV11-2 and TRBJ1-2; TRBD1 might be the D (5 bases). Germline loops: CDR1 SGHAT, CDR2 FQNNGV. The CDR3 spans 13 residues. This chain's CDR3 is CASSLDRAGGHTF. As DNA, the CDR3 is TGTGCCAGCAGCTTAGACAGGGCGGGTGGCCACACCTTC.

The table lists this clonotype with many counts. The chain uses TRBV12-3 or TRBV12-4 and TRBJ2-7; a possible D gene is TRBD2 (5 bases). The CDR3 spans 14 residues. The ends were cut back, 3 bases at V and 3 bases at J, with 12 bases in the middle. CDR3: CASSFGGSLYEQYF. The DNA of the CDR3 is TGTGCCAGCAGTTTTGGCGGGTCACTCTACGAGCAGTACTTC.

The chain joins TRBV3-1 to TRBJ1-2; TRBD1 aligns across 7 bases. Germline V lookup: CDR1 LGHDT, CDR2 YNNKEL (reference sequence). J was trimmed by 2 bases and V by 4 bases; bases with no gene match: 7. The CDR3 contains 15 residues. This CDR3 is CASSPTSQGNYGYTF. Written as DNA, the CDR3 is TGTGCCAGCAGCCCCACCTCACAGGGGAACTATGGCTACACCTTC.

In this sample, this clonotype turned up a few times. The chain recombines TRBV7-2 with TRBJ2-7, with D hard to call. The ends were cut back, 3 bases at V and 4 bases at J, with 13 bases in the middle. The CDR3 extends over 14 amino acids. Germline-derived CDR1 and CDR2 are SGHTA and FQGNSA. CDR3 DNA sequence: TGTGCCAGCAGCTTGAGTCCGGTCGGTTACGAGCAGTACTTC. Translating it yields CASSLSPVGYEQYF.

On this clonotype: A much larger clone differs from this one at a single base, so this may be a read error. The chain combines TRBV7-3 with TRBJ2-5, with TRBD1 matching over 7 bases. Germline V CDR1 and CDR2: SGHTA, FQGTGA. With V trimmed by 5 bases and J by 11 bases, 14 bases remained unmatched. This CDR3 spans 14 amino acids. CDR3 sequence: CASSRDSSYNEQYF. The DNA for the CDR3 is TGTGCCAGCAGCCGGGACAGTTCCTACAATGAGCAGTACTTC.

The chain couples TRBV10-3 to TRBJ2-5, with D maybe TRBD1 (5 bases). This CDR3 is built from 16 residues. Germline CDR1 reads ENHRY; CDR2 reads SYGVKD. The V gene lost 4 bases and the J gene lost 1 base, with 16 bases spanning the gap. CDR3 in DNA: TGTGCCATCAGTGCGGGCCGCACAGGCGTCCAAGAGACCCAGTACTTC. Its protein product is CAISAGRTGVQETQYF.

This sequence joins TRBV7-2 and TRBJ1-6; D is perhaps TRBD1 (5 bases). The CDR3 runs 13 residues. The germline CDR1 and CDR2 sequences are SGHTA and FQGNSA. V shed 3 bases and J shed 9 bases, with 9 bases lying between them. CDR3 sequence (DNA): TGTGCCAGCAGCTTGGTGGGGGTTTCACCCCTCCACTTT. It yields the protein CASSLVGVSPLHF.